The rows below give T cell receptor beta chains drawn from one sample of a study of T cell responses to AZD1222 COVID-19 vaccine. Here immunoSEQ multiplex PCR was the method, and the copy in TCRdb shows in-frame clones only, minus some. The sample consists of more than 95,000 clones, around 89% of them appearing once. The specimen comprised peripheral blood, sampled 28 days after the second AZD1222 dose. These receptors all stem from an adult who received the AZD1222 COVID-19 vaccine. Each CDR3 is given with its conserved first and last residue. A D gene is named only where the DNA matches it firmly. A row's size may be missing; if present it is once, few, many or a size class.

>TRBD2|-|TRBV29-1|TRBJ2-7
TGCAGCGTTGGGACTAGCGGGAGTTGGTTTTCCTACGAGCAGTACTTC
CSVGTSGSWFSYEQYF
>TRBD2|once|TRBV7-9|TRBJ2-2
TGTGCCAGCAGCACGGGAAAGACTAGCGGGGGCCACATGGGCGGGGAGCTGTTTTTT
CASSTGKTSGGHMGGELFF
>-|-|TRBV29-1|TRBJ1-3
TGCAGCGGTGGAGAGGGGGGAAACACCATATATTTT
CSGGEGGNTIYF
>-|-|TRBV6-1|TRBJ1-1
TGTGCCAGCAGTGAAGGGGGCCCGGACACTGAAGCTTTCTTT
CASSEGGPDTEAFF
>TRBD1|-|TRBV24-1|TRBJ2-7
TGTGCCACCAGCCAAGGACAGGGCGTTCACGAGCAGTACTTC
CATSQGQGVHEQYF
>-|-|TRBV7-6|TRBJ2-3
TGTGCCAGCAGCTTAGAGGGGGGACTCCTCACAGATACGCAGTATTTT
CASSLEGGLLTDTQYF
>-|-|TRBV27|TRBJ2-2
TGTGCCAGCAGTTACAGGGTTAGGGCGGGAGTGGTTACCGGGGAGCTGTTTTTT
CASSYRVRAGVVTGELFF
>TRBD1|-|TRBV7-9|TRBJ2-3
TGTGCCAGCAGCTCCCGAGACAGGGCTTCAGATACGCAGTATTTT
CASSSRDRASDTQYF
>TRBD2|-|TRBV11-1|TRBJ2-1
TGTGCCAGCAGCTTAGCGAAGCGGGGGGCCCTCTACAATGAGCAGTTCTTC
CASSLAKRGALYNEQFF
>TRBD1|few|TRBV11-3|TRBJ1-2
TGTGCCAGCAGCCACCGGGACAGGAACTATGGCTACACCTTC
CASSHRDRNYGYTF
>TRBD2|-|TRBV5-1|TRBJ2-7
TGCGCCAGCAGCTTTACCGGGACTAGCGGGGGCGAGCAGTACTTC
CASSFTGTSGGEQYF